This T cell receptor beta chain derives from a study of blood T cell repertoires in COVID-19. Trimming pared 1 base from V and 6 bases from J, leaving 9 bases between. This CDR3 is 14 amino acids long. Germline CDR1 and CDR2: ENHRY and SYGVKD. The table came from immunoSEQ multiplex PCR; TCRdb's copy has only in-frame clones and leaves some out. The sample includes 200,000 or so clones, 89% seen only once; the top ten take roughly 8.8%. The chain combines TRBV10-3 with TRBJ1-4, with a weak D call TRBD1 (5 bases). This receptor was obtained from a woman between 18 and 29 years old who had recovered from COVID-19. Sample: PBMCs or T cells enriched from blood (not recorded which). CDR3 amino acids: CAISELDKHEKLFF. The CDR3 bases are TGTGCCATCAGTGAGTTGGACAAACATGAAAAACTGTTTTTT.